This T cell receptor beta chain was identified during a study of tumor and adjacent non-tumor tissue in lung cancer. As for the study in general: Patients were aged about 31 to 76, about ten men and about 5 women, stage I to III.

Notes on this clonotype: Antigen specificity is unknown.

TCRbeta libraries were built with three rounds of nested PCR, modified from ARM-PCR. A single record per CDR3 protein comes from TCRdb applying MiXCR to the multiplex PCR reads. The repertoire holds about 90,000 distinct CDR3 sequences, with 61% as singletons. RNA was extracted from bulk tissue without any cell sorting. Study-wide results and limits: Patients with more diverse tumor TCRs had worse survival. Tumor repertoires had a smaller top 100 clone share than normal lung.

The TCR sequence derives from a man in his 70s with non-small cell lung cancer. Source material: lung tumor tissue.

The CDR3, as DNA: TGCAGTGCTAGAGTAGGTGGGAGCTCCTACAATGAGCAGTTCTTC. Amino acids: CSARVGGSSYNEQFF. V usage is TRBV20-1 and J usage is TRBJ2-1, with D possibly TRBD2 on 5 matching bases. This CDR3 has 15 amino acids. Between the trimmed V and J ends, which lost 1 base and 0 bases, there was a span of 10 bases. CDR1 and CDR2 (germline): DFQATT, SNEGSKA (reference sequence).